This TCR beta chain was retrieved from a study of cytomegalovirus exposure and HLA in healthy donors. Study-wide results and limits: The authors later found most CMV-associated TCR beta chains appeared HLA-restricted. With DRB1 most and HLA-C fewest, TCR association rates differed between HLA loci in a later analysis. Association of roughly 17,000 TCR beta sequences with HLA alleles was found at 0.05 false discovery rate in a later analysis.

This CDR3 spans 16 amino acids. The trim removed 5 bases at V and 6 bases at J, leaving 12 bases unmatched. Germline V gives CDR1 SGHTA, CDR2 FQGNSA. Primers included in the PCR were 60 Vbeta and 13 Jbeta primers. Sequencing was performed with immunoSEQ multiplex PCR; in TCRdb, only in-frame clones are kept and a portion is missing. The sample includes fewer than 200,000 clones, over 80% of them seen just once. At the time of sampling, donors were nominally healthy, though unrecorded immune exposures were likely. This clone has a handful of counts. Its antigen remains unidentified. The receptor's source is a man aged 45-65 years in good health and CMV-seronegative. Sequencing was performed on PBMCs. The chain links TRBV7-2 to TRBJ2-5, with 10 bases identical to TRBD2. The CDR3 region has the DNA TGTGCCAGCAGCGATACCCTAGCGGGAGCGGGGAAGACCCAGTACTTC. Protein: CASSDTLAGAGKTQYF.